This TCR beta chain comes out of a study of blood T cell repertoires in COVID-19. Overall study context: Specimens from acute and convalescent COVID-19 originated in the United States, Italy and Spain.

The study recruited people aged about 18 to 90 years across approximately 25 US areas. Generated by immunoSEQ multiplex PCR, the TCRdb table keeps only in-frame clones and is missing some. The sample consists of hundreds of thousands of clones, more than 75% of them appearing once. V dropped 1 base and J dropped 5; count of bases not matched to a gene: 7. The CDR3 runs to 16 residues. Germline V gene lookup returns CDR1 SGHTA and CDR2 FQGNSA. The chain joins TRBV7-2 to TRBJ2-5, with 10 bases matching TRBD1. The specimen was PBMCs or T cells enriched from blood (not recorded which). The receptor comes from a woman in her fifties or sixties who had recovered from COVID-19. The CDR3 loop reads CASSLETGGPTETQYF. The DNA of the CDR3 is TGTGCCAGCAGCTTAGAGACAGGGGGCCCAACGGAGACCCAGTACTTC. Supplemented by reference TRBV7-2 and TRBJ2-5, the full variable domain reads GAGVSQSPSNKVTEKGKDVELRCDPISGHTALYWYRQSLGQGLEFLIYFQGNSAPDKSGLPSDRFSAERTGGSVSTLTIQRTQQEDSAVYLCASSLETGGPTETQYFGPGTRLLVL.